Listed below are T cell receptor beta chains from one sample, sequenced in a study of blood T cell repertoires in COVID-19. Sequencing was performed with immunoSEQ multiplex PCR; in TCRdb, only in-frame clones are kept and a portion is missing. This table has about 49,000 clones, approximately 87% appearing once. Sequenced: peripheral blood. These receptors all come from a woman aged 80 or over with COVID-19, enrolled during active disease. Each CDR3 is given with its conserved first and last residue. D genes are given only for firm matches. A row's size may be missing; if present it is once, few, many or a size class.

length: 13; J: TRBJ1-2; D: TRBD1; size: .; V: TRBV10-3; CDR3: CAISLQGTYGYTF; DNA: TGTGCCATCAGTCTACAGGGGACCTATGGCTACACCTTC
length: 16; J: TRBJ1-4; D: TRBD1; size: .; V: TRBV19; CDR3: CASSAGQQPTNEKLFF; DNA: TGTGCCAGTAGTGCGGGACAGCAACCAACTAATGAAAAACTGTTTTTT
length: 16; J: TRBJ2-1; D: TRBD2; size: .; V: TRBV4-1; CDR3: CASSSRKTSGSNEQFF; DNA: TGCGCCAGCAGCTCTCGAAAGACTAGCGGAAGCAATGAGCAGTTCTTC
length: 16; J: TRBJ2-3; D: TRBD2; size: .; V: TRBV7-2; CDR3: CASSPRASGTRDTQYF; DNA: TGTGCCAGCAGCCCTAGGGCTAGCGGGACCAGAGATACGCAGTATTTT
length: 15; J: TRBJ2-7; D: TRBD2; size: .; V: TRBV5-1; CDR3: CASSPGGGKAYEQYF; DNA: TGCGCCAGCAGCCCCGGGGGGGGTAAGGCCTACGAGCAGTACTTC
length: 17; J: TRBJ1-5; D: .; size: .; V: TRBV19; CDR3: CASRPASTGFSNQPQHF; DNA: TGTGCCAGTAGGCCTGCTTCTACAGGATTTAGCAATCAGCCCCAGCATTTT
length: 13; J: TRBJ1-2; D: .; size: .; V: TRBV10-2; CDR3: CASTGSRGYGYTF; DNA: TGCGCCAGTACAGGGAGTAGGGGCTATGGCTACACCTTC
length: 15; J: TRBJ1-1; D: .; size: .; V: TRBV7-8; CDR3: CASSQYGRANTEAFF; DNA: TGTGCCAGCAGCCAATATGGGAGGGCGAACACTGAAGCTTTCTTT
length: 18; J: TRBJ2-1; D: TRBD2; size: .; V: TRBV3-1/TRBV3-2; CDR3: CASSQAPGLAGGLNEQFF; DNA: TGTGCCAGCAGCCAGGCCCCGGGACTAGCGGGGGGGCTCAATGAGCAGTTCTTC
length: 19; J: TRBJ2-1; D: TRBD1; size: .; V: TRBV2; CDR3: CASELGTGEENRYYNEQFF; DNA: TGTGCCAGTGAACTCGGGACAGGGGAAGAAAATCGCTACTACAATGAGCAGTTCTTC
length: 14; J: TRBJ2-2; D: .; size: .; V: TRBV5-1; CDR3: CASRALTNTGELFF; DNA: TGCGCCAGCAGAGCTCTGACGAACACCGGGGAGCTGTTTTTT
length: 12; J: TRBJ1-1; D: TRBD1; size: few; V: TRBV6-5; CDR3: CASSYRQGEAFF; DNA: TGTGCCAGCAGTTATAGACAGGGGGAAGCTTTCTTT
length: 15; J: TRBJ1-5; D: .; size: .; V: TRBV3-1/TRBV3-2; CDR3: CASSQGAGGNQPQHF; DNA: TGTGCCAGCAGCCAAGGAGCCGGGGGCAATCAGCCCCAGCATTTT
length: 16; J: TRBJ2-1; D: TRBD1; size: .; V: TRBV25-1; CDR3: CASAPLGQGAQNEQFF; DNA: TGTGCCAGCGCACCCTTGGGACAGGGGGCCCAAAATGAGCAGTTCTTC
length: 14; J: TRBJ2-7; D: TRBD2; size: .; V: TRBV19; CDR3: CASSISGTAYEQYF; DNA: TGTGCCAGTAGTATAAGCGGGACGGCCTACGAGCAGTACTTC
length: 11; J: TRBJ1-3; D: .; size: once; V: TRBV12-3/TRBV12-4; CDR3: CATRAGNTIYF; DNA: TGTGCCACCCGGGCTGGAAACACCATATATTTT
length: 16; J: TRBJ2-5; D: .; size: .; V: TRBV28; CDR3: CASKGRAGVFQETQYF; DNA: TGTGCCAGCAAAGGCAGGGCAGGGGTATTCCAAGAGACCCAGTACTTC
length: 16; J: TRBJ2-5; D: TRBD2; size: .; V: TRBV7-7; CDR3: CASSPHFAGGTETQYF; DNA: TGTGCTAGCAGCCCCCACTTTGCGGGGGGCACGGAGACCCAGTACTTC
length: 15; J: TRBJ1-5; D: .; size: .; V: TRBV2; CDR3: CASSVQGHSNQPQHF; DNA: TGTGCCAGCAGTGTACAGGGACATAGCAATCAGCCCCAGCATTTT
length: 11; J: TRBJ1-3; D: .; size: .; V: TRBV5-1; CDR3: CASSEGNTIYF; DNA: TGCGCCAGCAGCGAGGGAAACACCATATATTTT
length: 17; J: TRBJ1-1; D: TRBD1; size: .; V: TRBV5-1; CDR3: CASSSNVQGEGSTEAFF; DNA: TGCGCCAGCAGCTCAAACGTACAGGGGGAAGGAAGCACTGAAGCTTTCTTT
length: 13; J: TRBJ1-5; D: .; size: .; V: TRBV5-1; CDR3: CASSRTIDQPQHF; DNA: TGCGCCAGCAGCCGAACTATAGATCAGCCCCAGCATTTT
length: 17; J: TRBJ2-6; D: TRBD1; size: .; V: TRBV28; CDR3: CASSHRDRGAGANVLTF; DNA: TGTGCCAGCAGTCACCGGGACAGGGGGGCTGGGGCCAACGTCCTGACTTTC
length: 15; J: TRBJ2-7; D: TRBD1; size: .; V: TRBV27; CDR3: CASSPGTGGFYEQYF; DNA: TGTGCCAGCAGCCCCGGGACAGGGGGCTTCTACGAGCAGTACTTC
length: 15; J: TRBJ2-1; D: TRBD1; size: .; V: TRBV28; CDR3: CASRPSGTGYNEQFF; DNA: TGTGCCAGCAGACCCTCCGGGACAGGTTACAATGAGCAGTTCTTC
length: 17; J: TRBJ1-2; D: TRBD1; size: .; V: TRBV4-1; CDR3: CASSHPHRDRGRYGYTF; DNA: TGCGCCAGCAGCCATCCACACCGGGACAGGGGCCGCTATGGCTACACCTTC
length: 13; J: TRBJ1-4; D: TRBD1; size: few; V: TRBV11-2; CDR3: CASLGAGGEKLFF; DNA: TGTGCCAGCCTTGGAGCAGGGGGAGAAAAACTGTTTTTT
length: 15; J: TRBJ1-4; D: .; size: .; V: TRBV6-6; CDR3: CASSSGMQNNEKLFF; DNA: TGTGCCAGCAGTTCAGGCATGCAGAATAATGAAAAACTGTTTTTT
length: 15; J: TRBJ1-1; D: TRBD1; size: .; V: TRBV18; CDR3: CASSPWTGANTEAFF; DNA: TGTGCCAGCTCACCCTGGACAGGCGCGAACACTGAAGCTTTCTTT
length: 15; J: TRBJ2-2; D: .; size: .; V: TRBV19; CDR3: CAREPGQGKAGELFF; DNA: TGTGCCAGGGAACCAGGTCAGGGGAAGGCCGGGGAGCTGTTTTTT
length: 17; J: TRBJ1-1; D: TRBD1; size: .; V: TRBV11-2; CDR3: CASSSNPIWTGNTEAFF; DNA: TGTGCCAGCAGCTCTAACCCCATATGGACAGGGAACACTGAAGCTTTCTTT
length: 15; J: TRBJ1-2; D: .; size: .; V: TRBV5-4; CDR3: CASSLDTGSNYGYTF; DNA: TGTGCCAGCAGCTTGGACACAGGGTCTAACTATGGCTACACCTTC